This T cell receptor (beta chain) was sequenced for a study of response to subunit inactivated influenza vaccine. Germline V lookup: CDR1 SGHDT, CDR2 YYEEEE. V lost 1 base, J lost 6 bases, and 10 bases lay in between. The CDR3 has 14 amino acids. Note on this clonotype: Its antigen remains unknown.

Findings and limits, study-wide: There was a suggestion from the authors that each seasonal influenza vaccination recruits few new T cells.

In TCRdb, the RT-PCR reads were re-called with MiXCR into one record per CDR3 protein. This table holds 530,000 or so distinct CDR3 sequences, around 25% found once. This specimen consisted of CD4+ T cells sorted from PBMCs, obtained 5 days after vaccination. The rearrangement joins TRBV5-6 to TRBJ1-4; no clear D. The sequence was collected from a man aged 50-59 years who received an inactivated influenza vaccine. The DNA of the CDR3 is TGTGCCAGCAGCTTGCTCTTTGGCGATGAAAAACTGTTTTTT. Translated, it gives CASSLLFGDEKLFF. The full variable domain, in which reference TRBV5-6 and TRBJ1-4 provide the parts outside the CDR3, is DAGVTQSPTHLIKTRGQQVTLRCSPKSGHDTVSWYQQALGQGPQFIFQYYEEEERQRGNFPDRFSGHQFPNYSSELNVNALLLGDSALYLCASSLLFGDEKLFFGSGTQLSVL.